The rows below give T cell receptor beta chains drawn from one sample of a study of identical twins. TCRdb re-analysed the 5' RACE reads in MiXCR, keeping a single row per CDR3 protein. The data contain around 370,000 distinct CDR3 sequences, roughly 9% of them seen just once; the ten biggest clones take up 8% to 10%. Sequencing was done on a sample of naive T cells sorted from blood. The receptors here all came from a woman aged 50 to 65 in good health. CDR3s include the opening cysteine and the closing phenylalanine or tryptophan. Each record gives: J gene, V gene, CDR3 protein.

J gene: TRBJ2-2
V gene: TRBV12-3/TRBV12-4
CDR3 protein: CASTATSGRPSGLFF

J gene: TRBJ2-7
V gene: TRBV20-1
CDR3 protein: CSASPGLDSGEQYF

J gene: TRBJ2-2
V gene: TRBV7-2
CDR3 protein: CASSLAATGTGELFF

J gene: TRBJ2-1
V gene: TRBV7-9
CDR3 protein: CASTSEPRLASEQFF

J gene: TRBJ2-2
V gene: TRBV4-1
CDR3 protein: CASSQEPDYGELFF

J gene: TRBJ1-5
V gene: TRBV12-3/TRBV12-4
CDR3 protein: CASSPAEDQPQHF

J gene: TRBJ2-2
V gene: TRBV24-1
CDR3 protein: CATSDWRGENTGELFF

J gene: TRBJ1-2
V gene: TRBV5-5
CDR3 protein: CASSLEEGAGGYTF

J gene: TRBJ2-5
V gene: TRBV9
CDR3 protein: CASSDRGGQETQYF

J gene: TRBJ2-1
V gene: TRBV7-9
CDR3 protein: CASSLAKDEQFF

J gene: TRBJ2-7
V gene: TRBV6-5
CDR3 protein: CASRNAPRGSYEQYF

J gene: TRBJ2-7
V gene: TRBV7-8
CDR3 protein: CASSIDTGTSGSLPSYEQYF

J gene: TRBJ1-2
V gene: TRBV9
CDR3 protein: CASSVGTDYGYTF

J gene: TRBJ2-7
V gene: TRBV28
CDR3 protein: CASSLRLAGWAYEQYF

J gene: TRBJ2-6
V gene: TRBV7-8
CDR3 protein: CASRTGQGAPGANVLTF

J gene: TRBJ2-1
V gene: TRBV19
CDR3 protein: CASGLGLAAYNEQFF

J gene: TRBJ1-2
V gene: TRBV20-1
CDR3 protein: CSAWTGANYGYTF

J gene: TRBJ1-2
V gene: TRBV27
CDR3 protein: CASSPATGGMRGYTF

J gene: TRBJ2-5
V gene: TRBV24-1
CDR3 protein: CATSESGWRETQYF

J gene: TRBJ2-1
V gene: TRBV9
CDR3 protein: CASSWTSGSGDEQFF

J gene: TRBJ2-3
V gene: TRBV7-9
CDR3 protein: CASSLGGGAGGTDTQYF

J gene: TRBJ1-2
V gene: TRBV18
CDR3 protein: CASSQTGANNYGYTF

J gene: TRBJ1-5
V gene: TRBV6-1
CDR3 protein: CASSGGPGLNQPQHF

J gene: TRBJ2-3
V gene: TRBV4-1
CDR3 protein: CASSQSGRAPTDTQYF

J gene: TRBJ1-1
V gene: TRBV7-6
CDR3 protein: CASSLGGTDVEAFF

J gene: TRBJ2-4
V gene: TRBV11-3
CDR3 protein: CASSLGTGIQYF

J gene: TRBJ2-1
V gene: TRBV7-2
CDR3 protein: CASSLALAGGPSYNEQFF

J gene: TRBJ2-5
V gene: TRBV7-6
CDR3 protein: CASSPSEGETQYF